This T cell receptor (beta chain) was recorded in a study of T cells after yellow fever vaccination. Overall study results and limits: Across the CD4 and CD8 compartments, a small share of clonotypes was present in both.

Worth noting for this clonotype: No antigen is known for it.

By 5'RACE template switching, TCR cDNA was produced, with a universal primer site and UMIs added in the process. TCRdb re-analysed the 5' RACE reads in MiXCR, keeping a single row per CDR3 protein. The table shows about 360,000 distinct CDR3 sequences, with over 5% occurring only once. The TCR was taken from a man aged 25-40 years who received the YFV17D yellow fever vaccine. Sample: PBMCs, taken 5 days after the yellow fever booster vaccination.

CDR3 loop: CASSALSAGDGGNTGELFF. The CDR3 DNA sequence: TGTGCCAGTAGTGCGCTATCGGCGGGGGACGGAGGGAACACCGGGGAGCTGTTTTTT. The chain uses TRBV19 and TRBJ2-2, with 7 bases lining up with TRBD2. Losses at the gene ends were 5 bases for V and 1 base for J; bases not matched to a gene: 16. Germline V gene lookup returns CDR1 LNHDA and CDR2 SQIVND (reference sequence). The CDR3 is made up of 19 amino acids.